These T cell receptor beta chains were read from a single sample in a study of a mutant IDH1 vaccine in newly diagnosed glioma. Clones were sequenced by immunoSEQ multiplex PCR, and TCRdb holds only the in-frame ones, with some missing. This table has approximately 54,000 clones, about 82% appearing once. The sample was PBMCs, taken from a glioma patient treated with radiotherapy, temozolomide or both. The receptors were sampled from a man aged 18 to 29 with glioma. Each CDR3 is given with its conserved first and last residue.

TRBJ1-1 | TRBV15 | CATSREVGTEAFF
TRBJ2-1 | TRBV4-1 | CATSHGGGYEQFF
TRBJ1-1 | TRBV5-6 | CASSLAGVGTEAFF
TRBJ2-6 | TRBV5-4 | CASSGMTASSSGANVLTF
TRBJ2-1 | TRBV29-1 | CSGILAEAPYNEQFF
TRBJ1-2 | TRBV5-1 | CASSQQENYGYTF
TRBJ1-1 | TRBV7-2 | CASSSGQGASNTEAFF
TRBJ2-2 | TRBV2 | CASARTGDVGELFF
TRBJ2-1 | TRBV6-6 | CASRRSGILDYNEQFF
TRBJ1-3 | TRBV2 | CASDVKHGNTIYF
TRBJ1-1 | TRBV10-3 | CAISPQGLNTEAFF
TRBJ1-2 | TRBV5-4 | CASSKGDRGYGYTF
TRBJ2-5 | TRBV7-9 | CASSLAPLEWTQYF
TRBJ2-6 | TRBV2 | CASSVQGANSGANVLTF
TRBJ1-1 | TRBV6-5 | CASSYSDREMNTEAFF
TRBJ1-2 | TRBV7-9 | CASSIGQGVAVKGYTF
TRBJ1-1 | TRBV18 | CASSAGTPNTEAFF
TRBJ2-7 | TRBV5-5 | CASSWEYEQYF
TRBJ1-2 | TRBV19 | CASTRGQGVGYTF
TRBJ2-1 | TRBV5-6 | CASSLTEEQFF